This T cell receptor beta chain came from a study of cytomegalovirus exposure and HLA in healthy donors. Germline V CDR1 and CDR2: LGHNT, FRNRAP. The germline V and J ends were trimmed by 7 bases and 3 bases, with 15 bases remaining between them. The CDR3 consists of 14 residues. Study-level results: Across donors, sequencing depth was assumed by presence/absence analyses to be roughly uniform.

Use of 60 Vbeta and 13 Jbeta primers characterized the PCR. TCRdb's table, derived via immunoSEQ multiplex PCR, lists solely in-frame clones and lacks some. Recorded here are 140,000 to 150,000 clones; the top ten clones represent 0.75% to 1%. As concerns this clone: What it recognizes is unknown.

Sequenced material: PBMCs. This clonotype originated in a male donor in good health and CMV-seronegative. V and J are TRBV12-5 and TRBJ1-1; tentatively, D is TRBD1 (5 bases). DNA for the CDR3: TGTGCTAGTGCCTTGTTGTTGGGGCACACTGAAGCTTTCTTT. Protein: CASALLLGHTEAFF. Looking up the rest from reference TRBV12-5 and TRBJ1-1 gives the full variable domain: DARVTQTPRHKVTEMGQEVTMRCQPILGHNTVFWYRQTMMQGLELLAYFRNRAPLDDSGMPKDRFSAEMPDATLATLKIQPSEPRDSAVYFCASALLLGHTEAFFGQGTRLTVV.